Presented here are 23 T cell receptor beta chains from one specimen sequenced in a study of neurological immune-mediated disorders. Each CDR3 protein gets one entry after TCRdb re-called the 5' RACE reads with MiXCR. The sample lists fewer than 85,000 distinct CDR3 sequences; roughly 15% were seen once. Sequenced: PBMCs. The source of these receptors is a woman between 40 and 50 years old in good health.

Within the sample, this clonotype is medium-sized. The CDR3 loop reads CASSLAFRPGSEQFF. Here the CDR3 DNA reads TGCGCCAGCAGCTTGGCCTTCCGTCCTGGCAGCGAGCAGTTCTTC. This chain connects TRBV5-1 to TRBJ2-1, with D hard to call. Germline CDR1 and CDR2: SGHRS and YFSETQ. The germline V and J ends were trimmed by 0 bases and 10 bases, with 17 bases remaining between them. This CDR3 comprises 15 residues.

This clonotype showed up many times. DNA for the CDR3: TGCAGTGCTAGAGTCAGCGGGGGGGCAGGGGAGCAGTTCTTC. Translating gives CSARVSGGAGEQFF. The V call is TRBV20-1, the J call TRBJ2-1; TRBD2 aligns across 10 bases. Losses at the gene ends were 1 base for V and 10 bases for J; bases not matched to a gene: 7. The CDR3 loop spans 14 amino acids. CDR1 is DFQATT and CDR2 is SNEGSKA in the germline V gene (reference sequence).

At least ten counts were recorded for this clonotype. V gene TRBV4-1 combines with J gene TRBJ1-4; TRBD1 aligns across 8 bases. With 1 base clipped from V and 8 bases from J, the junction kept 0 bases outside the gene matches. This CDR3 has 13 residues. Germline values: CDR1 MGHRA, CDR2 YSYEKL. CDR3 sequence (DNA): TGCGCCAGCAGCCAAGGACAGGGGGAAAAACTGTTTTTT. Translating it yields CASSQGQGEKLFF.

This clonotype was recorded many times. The V gene is TRBV9, the J gene TRBJ1-4; weak D call: TRBD1 (6 bases). CDR1 SGDLS and CDR2 YYNGEE come from the germline V gene. The CDR3 has 15 amino acids. Trimming pared 3 bases from V and 8 bases from J, leaving 17 bases between. The CDR3 nucleotides read TGTGCCAGCAGCGCCCGCAGGGGAGATTGGGAAAAACTGTTTTTT. This codes for CASSARRGDWEKLFF.

There are many counts of this clonotype. This may arise from a read error, as a much more abundant clone is one base away. This chain links TRBV30 with TRBJ2-7; 7 nucleotides match TRBD2. Germline CDR1 is GTSNPN and CDR2 is SVGIG (reference sequence). This CDR3 contains 12 residues. Unmatched junction bases numbered 0, after V lost 0 bases and J lost 4 bases. CDR3 sequence reads: CAWSVGGYEQYF. The CDR3 coding sequence is TGTGCCTGGAGTGTCGGGGGGTACGAGCAGTACTTC.

In the case of this clonotype: Possible read error: a much larger clone is one base away. The V and J genes are TRBV28 and TRBJ1-1, with D maybe TRBD1 (5 bases). Germline V lookup: CDR1 MDHEN, CDR2 SYDVKM. The CDR3 length is 15 residues. The CDR3 region has the DNA TGTGTCAGCAGTACCCGGGACGGATGGAACACTGAAGCTTTCTTT. Translation: CVSSTRDGWNTEAFF.

This clonotype has at least ten counts. The rearrangement joins TRBV2 to TRBJ2-5; D unresolved. CDR1 and CDR2 (germline): SNHLY, FYNNEI. V lost 4 bases to trimming and J lost 5 bases, with 8 bases between them. The CDR3 sequence is 12 residues long. The CDR3 bases are TGTGCCAGCAGTGTAGTTGTGGAGACCCAGTACTTC. This translates into CASSVVVETQYF.

This clonotype occurred many times. V and J are TRBV5-1 and TRBJ2-3, with D perhaps matching TRBD2 (5 bases). Per germline, CDR1 SGHRS and CDR2 YFSETQ. The CDR3 contains 13 residues. Trimming shortened V by 4 bases and J by 1 base, and 7 bases separated the two germline ends. CDR3 sequence: CASSAEGTDTQYF. In DNA form, the CDR3 reads TGCGCCAGCAGCGCGGAGGGCACAGATACGCAGTATTTT.

The chain couples TRBV30 to TRBJ2-7, with D perhaps matching TRBD1 or TRBD2 (5 bases each). V lost 8 bases and J lost 6, with 23 bases in between. Per the germline V gene, CDR1 is GTSNPN and CDR2 is SVGIG (reference sequence). This CDR3 contains 14 residues. In DNA, the CDR3 is TGTGCCCGGAATTCCCACTCGGGGCTCTTCGAGCAGTACTTC. Its translation: CARNSHSGLFEQYF.

V and J are TRBV15 and TRBJ2-3; D assignment may be TRBD1 or TRBD2 (5 bases each). The V end lost 4 bases, the J end lost 6 bases, and 17 bases lay between the germline ends. The CDR3 length is 15 residues. The germline V gene has CDR1 LNHNV and CDR2 YYDKDF (reference sequence). The DNA for the CDR3 is TGTGCCACCAGCACCTTACTAGGGGATGGGGATACGCAGTATTTT. It specifies CATSTLLGDGDTQYF.

The rearrangement uses TRBV28 and TRBJ1-4; D call uncertain. With 2 bases removed from V and 2 bases from J, the gap between germline ends came to 15 bases. Germline lookup yields CDR1 MDHEN and CDR2 SYDVKM. The CDR3 consists of 17 residues. CDR3 sequence: CASSLREGSGTNEKLFF. CDR3 bases: TGTGCCAGCAGTTTAAGGGAGGGCAGTGGCACTAATGAAAAACTGTTTTTT.

This rearrangement joins TRBV10-3 to TRBJ1-2; possible D gene TRBD1, 5 bases. The ends were cut back, 0 bases at V and 8 bases at J, with 13 bases in the middle. This CDR3 spans 14 amino acids. Looked up from germline, CDR1 is ENHRY and CDR2 is SYGVKD. The CDR3 DNA reads TGTGCCATCAGTGAGTCGGGGCAGCCCAGCGGCTACACCTTC. Its protein is CAISESGQPSGYTF.

This rearrangement joins TRBV20-1 to TRBJ2-5, with D possibly being TRBD2 (7 bases). This CDR3 has 13 amino acids. Trimming removed 5 bases from V and 2 bases from J, with 12 bases in between. Per the germline V gene, CDR1 is DFQATT and CDR2 is SNEGSKA (reference sequence). CDR3 protein: CSAPRGGQETQYF. CDR3 bases: TGCAGTGCTCCAAGGGGGGGGCAAGAGACCCAGTACTTC.

This clonotype was observed many times. This chain uses TRBV20-1 with TRBJ1-1; TRBD1 is a possible D gene (6 bases). Germline V gives CDR1 DFQATT, CDR2 SNEGSKA (reference sequence). The CDR3 is made up of 10 amino acids. V lost 5 bases to trimming and J lost 8 bases, with 9 bases between them. As DNA, the CDR3 is TGCAGTGCTGCGGACAGAGAAGCTTTCTTT. Translating gives CSAADREAFF.

There are many counts of this clonotype. The chain links TRBV12-3 or TRBV12-4 to TRBJ1-5; D not resolved. Deletions cut 5 bases from V and 4 bases from J, with 9 bases between. The CDR3 totals 13 residues. The CDR3 loop reads CASSPFGNQPQHF. CDR3 nucleotides: TGTGCCAGCAGTCCCTTTGGGAATCAGCCCCAGCATTTT.

On this clonotype: A read error may produce the germline difference seen at one junction end. The rearrangement uses TRBV7-7 and TRBJ2-2; no reliable D call. This CDR3 has 12 amino acids. The germline gives CDR1 SSHAT, CDR2 FNYEAQ (reference sequence). The chain's CDR3 is CASTANTGELFF. CDR3 coding DNA: TGTGCTAGCACAGCGAACACCGGGGAGCTGTTTTTT.

Remarks on this clonotype: A much larger clone differs by one base, so this may be a read error. The rearrangement uses TRBV4-3 and TRBJ1-2, with D unresolved. Germline CDR1 and CDR2: LGHNA and YSLEER. CDR3 length: 15 residues. CDR3 region: CASSQEVSGFYDYTF. The CDR3, as DNA: TGCGCCAGCAGCCAAGAGGTCTCAGGCTTCTATGACTACACCTTC.

The chain joins TRBV20-1 to TRBJ2-7; 7 bases match TRBD1. CDR3 length equals 16 residues. V gave up 1 base and J gave up 7 bases; unmatched junction bases: 16. Germline V gene sequence: CDR1 DFQATT, CDR2 SNEGSKA (reference sequence). The CDR3: CSARVSLGTELLEQYF. CDR3 DNA: TGCAGTGCTAGAGTGTCGCTCGGGACAGAGCTTTTGGAGCAGTACTTC.

In its sample, this clonotype was seen many times. The V and J genes are TRBV5-1 and TRBJ1-1; TRBD1 aligns across 7 bases. Trimming cost V 3 bases and J 5 bases; bases outside gene matches: 7. Per the germline V gene, CDR1 is SGHRS and CDR2 is YFSETQ. This CDR3 has 14 amino acids. The CDR3 sequence: CASSYSDRRTEAFF. The CDR3 DNA is TGCGCCAGCAGCTACTCGGACAGGAGGACTGAAGCTTTCTTT.

This clonotype was picked up many times. This chain joins TRBV29-1 and TRBJ2-5; no reliable D call. With 6 bases removed from V and 5 bases from J, the gap between germline ends came to 13 bases. Germline assignment: CDR1 SQVTM and CDR2 ANQGSEA. The CDR3 loop spans 12 amino acids. CDR3 nucleotide sequence: TGCAGCGTCGCGGACCTAGGGGAGACCCAGTACTTC. Protein product: CSVADLGETQYF. Full variable domain (remainder filled in from reference TRBV29-1 and TRBJ2-5): SAVISQKPSRDICQRGTSLTIQCQVDSQVTMMFWYRQQPGQSLTLIATANQGSEATYESGFVIDKFPISRPNLTFSTLTVSNMSPEDSSIYLCSVADLGETQYFGPGTRLLVL.

V and J are TRBV18 and TRBJ1-1, with a possible D match to TRBD1 (6 bases). Trimming stripped 6 bases from V and 2 bases from J, with 19 bases between. This CDR3 is built from 16 residues. Germline lookup yields CDR1 KGHSH and CDR2 LQKENI. DNA for the CDR3: TGTGCCAGCTCCCAAAGGGGGGGAACAGGAAACACTGAAGCTTTCTTT. Its protein is CASSQRGGTGNTEAFF.

The sample holds many counts of this clonotype. V usage is TRBV4-3 and J usage is TRBJ2-1, with 7 nucleotides matching TRBD2. The CDR3 consists of 16 residues. The trim removed 2 bases at V and 3 bases at J, leaving 7 bases unmatched. Germline CDR1 and CDR2: LGHNA and YSLEER. The CDR3 reads CASSQNSGTIYNEQFF. DNA of the CDR3: TGCGCCAGCAGCCAAAATTCCGGGACTATCTACAATGAGCAGTTCTTC.

The sample holds many counts of this clonotype. The chain is built from TRBV5-1 and TRBJ1-3; a possible D gene is TRBD1 (5 bases). CDR1 is SGHRS and CDR2 is YFSETQ in the germline V gene. V lost 4 bases to trimming and J lost 0 bases, with 11 bases between them. CDR3 length equals 15 residues. The CDR3 DNA reads as TGCGCCAGCAGCCCCGACGGGGGCTCTGGAAACACCATATATTTT. Protein product: CASSPDGGSGNTIYF.